The entry below describes one T cell receptor beta chain. Its antigen is as yet unknown. The test was conducted at deep level. The table came from immunoSEQ multiplex PCR; TCRdb's copy has only in-frame clones and leaves some out. The sample includes 1,400,000 or so clones, approximately 98.5% of them seen just once. The sample belongs to a study of shared clonotypes between healthy human individuals. Study details: Donors had three CD4 naive, three CD4 memory, two CD8 naive and one CD8 memory plate apiece.

Trimming at V came to 5 bases and at J to 8 bases, leaving 6 bases not matched to a gene. The CDR3 spans 13 residues. CDR1 is SGHNT and CDR2 is YYREEE in the germline V gene (reference sequence). Findings and limits, study-wide: Sampling included only blood; tissue repertoires likely differ.

The specimen sequenced was naive CD4+ T cells sorted from blood. Subset specified: CD45RA+ positively selected. The source of this sequence is a man aged 25 to 40 in good health. The rearrangement links TRBV5-4 to TRBJ1-2; 10 nucleotides agree with TRBD1. Here the CDR3 DNA reads TGTGCCAGCAGACGGACAGGGGGGAGAGGCTACACCTTC. Residues: CASRRTGGRGYTF. The variable domain in full, completed from reference TRBV5-4 and TRBJ1-2, reads ETGVTQSPTHLIKTRGQQVTLRCSSQSGHNTVSWYQQALGQGPQFIFQYYREEENGRGNFPPRFSGLQFPNYSSELNVNALELDDSALYLCASRRTGGRGYTFGSGTRLTVV.